This T cell receptor (beta chain) was sequenced in a study of cytomegalovirus exposure and HLA in healthy donors. Regarding this clone: Antigen specificity is unknown.

It was with 60 Vbeta and 13 Jbeta primers that the PCR ran. Method: immunoSEQ multiplex PCR; TCRdb's copy keeps in-frame clones and lacks some. Altogether about 110,000 clones are present, around 80% being singletons, with the ten largest covering 5.2%. Study observations and caveats: The dataset shows that most TCR sequences were rare, while some public TCRs occurred in many donors.

The CDR3 length is 15 residues. Trimming stripped 1 base from V and 3 bases from J, with 10 bases between. CDR1 LGHNA and CDR2 YSLEER come from the germline V gene. This receptor was taken from a female donor in good health and CMV-seropositive. Input material: PBMCs. The chain couples TRBV4-3 to TRBJ1-5, with D possibly TRBD1 on 5 matching bases. In DNA, the CDR3 is TGCGCCAGCAGCCAAGTCACAGGTTTCAATCAGCCCCAGCATTTT. Translated, it gives CASSQVTGFNQPQHF.